This record concerns one T cell receptor beta chain sequence. Its antigen is as yet unknown. This record belongs to a study of T cells in narcolepsy. The method was immunoSEQ multiplex PCR; TCRdb's version includes in-frame clones alone and lacks a portion of them. This table has approximately 25,000 clones, roughly nine tenths appearing once. Study-level findings and limits: Autoreactive clonotypes reportedly recurred in blood of same and different patients, not controls. No autoreactive T cell clone sequences appeared in some memory CD4+ repertoires. HCRT-specific and TRIB2-specific autoreactive clonotypes appeared among same-patient CSF and blood CD4+ clonotypes.

With 0 bases clipped from V and 3 bases from J, the junction kept 4 bases outside the gene matches. This CDR3 has 15 residues. Germline CDR1 is SNHLY and CDR2 is FYNNEI. Sequencing input: CD45RA- memory CD4+ T cells from PBMCs. This TCR came from a human donor with narcolepsy. V and J are TRBV2 and TRBJ2-5; TRBD2 matches at 7 bases. CDR3 loop: CASSEAYGLEETQYF. Here the CDR3 DNA reads TGTGCCAGCAGTGAAGCGTACGGACTAGAAGAGACCCAGTACTTC. The complete variable domain, with remaining parts taken from reference TRBV2 and TRBJ2-5, reads EPEVTQTPSHQVTQMGQEVILRCVPISNHLYFYWYRQILGQKVEFLVSFYNNEISEKSEIFDDQFSVERPDGSNFTLKIRSTKLEDSAMYFCASSEAYGLEETQYFGPGTRLLVL.